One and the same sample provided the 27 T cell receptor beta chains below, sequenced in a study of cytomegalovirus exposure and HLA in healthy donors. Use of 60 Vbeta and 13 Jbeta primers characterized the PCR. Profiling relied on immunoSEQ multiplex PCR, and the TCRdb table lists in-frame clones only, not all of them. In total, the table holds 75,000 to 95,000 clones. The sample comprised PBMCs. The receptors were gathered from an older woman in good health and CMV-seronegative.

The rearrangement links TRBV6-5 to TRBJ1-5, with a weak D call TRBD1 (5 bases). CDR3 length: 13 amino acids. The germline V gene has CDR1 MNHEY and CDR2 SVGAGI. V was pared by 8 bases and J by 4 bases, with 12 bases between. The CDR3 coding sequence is TGTGCCAGCGGACAACGAGATAATCAGCCCCAGCATTTT. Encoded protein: CASGQRDNQPQHF.

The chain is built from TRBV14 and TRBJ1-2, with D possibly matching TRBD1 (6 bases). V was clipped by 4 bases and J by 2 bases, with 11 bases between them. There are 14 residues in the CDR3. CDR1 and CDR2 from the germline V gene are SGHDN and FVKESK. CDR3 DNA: TGTGCCAGCAGCCCGGACAGAAACAACTATGGCTACACCTTC. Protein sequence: CASSPDRNNYGYTF.

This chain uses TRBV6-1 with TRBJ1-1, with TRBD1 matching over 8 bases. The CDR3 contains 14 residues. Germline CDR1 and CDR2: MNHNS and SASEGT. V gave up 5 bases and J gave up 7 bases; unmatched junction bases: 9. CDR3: CASSSPGQEDEAFF. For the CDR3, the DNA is TGTGCCAGCAGTTCCCCGGGACAGGAGGATGAAGCTTTCTTT.

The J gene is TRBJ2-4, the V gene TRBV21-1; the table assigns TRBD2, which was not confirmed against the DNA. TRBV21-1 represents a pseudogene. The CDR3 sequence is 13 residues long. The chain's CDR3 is CASKWSGVAIQYF. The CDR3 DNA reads TGTGCCAGCAAGTGGTCCGGGGTGGCCATTCAGTACTTC.

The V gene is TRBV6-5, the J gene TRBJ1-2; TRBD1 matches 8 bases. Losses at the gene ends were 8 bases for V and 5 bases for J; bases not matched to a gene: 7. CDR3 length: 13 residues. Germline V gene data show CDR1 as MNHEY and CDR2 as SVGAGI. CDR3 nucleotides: TGTGCCAGCGACTCCGGACAGGGATATGGCTACACCTTC. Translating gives CASDSGQGYGYTF.

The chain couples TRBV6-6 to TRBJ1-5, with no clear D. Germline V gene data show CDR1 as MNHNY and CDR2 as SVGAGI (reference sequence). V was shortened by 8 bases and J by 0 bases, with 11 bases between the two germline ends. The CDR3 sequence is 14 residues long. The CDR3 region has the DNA TGTGCCAGCTGTCGGGGTCCTAGCAATCAGCCCCAGCATTTT. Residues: CASCRGPSNQPQHF.

Here the CDR3 DNA reads TGTGCCAGCAGCCTCGAGAGAATCTACGAGCAGTACTTC. The encoded protein is CASSLERIYEQYF. The chain employs TRBV7-2 and TRBJ2-7, with unresolved D. This CDR3 comprises 13 residues. CDR1 is SGHTA and CDR2 is FQGNSA in the germline V gene. V dropped 5 bases and J dropped 3 bases, with 11 bases sitting between them.

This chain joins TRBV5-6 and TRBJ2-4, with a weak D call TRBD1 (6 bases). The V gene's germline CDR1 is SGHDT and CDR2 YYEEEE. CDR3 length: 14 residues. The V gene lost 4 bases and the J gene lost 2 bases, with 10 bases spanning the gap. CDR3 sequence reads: CASSVQGTKNIQYF. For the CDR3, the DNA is TGTGCCAGCAGCGTTCAGGGGACCAAAAACATTCAGTACTTC.

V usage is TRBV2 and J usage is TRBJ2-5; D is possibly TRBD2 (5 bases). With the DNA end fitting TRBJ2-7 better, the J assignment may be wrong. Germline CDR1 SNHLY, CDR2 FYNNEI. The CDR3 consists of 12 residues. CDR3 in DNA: TGTGCCAGCAGGGTACTAGGAATCGAGCAGTACTTC. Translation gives CASRVLGIEQYF.

CDR3 DNA sequence: TGTGCCAGTGGGGGCAGGGAGGGTGAGACCCAGTACTTC. It translates to CASGGREGETQYF. This rearrangement joins TRBV9 to TRBJ2-5; D is perhaps TRBD2 (7 bases). V dropped 8 bases and J dropped 5 bases, with 16 bases sitting between them. This CDR3 comprises 13 residues. Germline CDR1 SGDLS, CDR2 YYNGEE.

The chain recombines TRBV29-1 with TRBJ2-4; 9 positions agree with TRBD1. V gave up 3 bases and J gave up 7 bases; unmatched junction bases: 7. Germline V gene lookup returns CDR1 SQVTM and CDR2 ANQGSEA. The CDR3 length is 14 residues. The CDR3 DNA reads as TGCAGCGTTGATCCGGGACAGGGAATTAACATTCAGTACTTC. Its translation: CSVDPGQGINIQYF.

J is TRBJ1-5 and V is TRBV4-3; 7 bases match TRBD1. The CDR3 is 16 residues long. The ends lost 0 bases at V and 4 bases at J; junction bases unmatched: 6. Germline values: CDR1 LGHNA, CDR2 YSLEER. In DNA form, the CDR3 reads TGCGCCAGCAGCCAAGATTTCGCACAGGGGAATCAGCCCCAGCATTTT. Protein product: CASSQDFAQGNQPQHF.

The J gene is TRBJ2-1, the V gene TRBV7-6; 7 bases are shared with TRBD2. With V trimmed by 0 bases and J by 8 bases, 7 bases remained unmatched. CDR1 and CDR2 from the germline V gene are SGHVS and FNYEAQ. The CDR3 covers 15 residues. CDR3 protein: CASSLAGGRVDEQFF. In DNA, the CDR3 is TGTGCCAGCAGCTTAGCGGGAGGGCGGGTCGATGAGCAGTTCTTC. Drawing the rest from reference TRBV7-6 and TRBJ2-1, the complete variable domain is GAGVSQSPRYKVTKRGQDVALRCDPISGHVSLYWYRQALGQGPEFLTYFNYEAQQDKSGLPNDRFSAERPEGSISTLTIQRTEQRDSAMYRCASSLAGGRVDEQFFGPGTRLTVL.

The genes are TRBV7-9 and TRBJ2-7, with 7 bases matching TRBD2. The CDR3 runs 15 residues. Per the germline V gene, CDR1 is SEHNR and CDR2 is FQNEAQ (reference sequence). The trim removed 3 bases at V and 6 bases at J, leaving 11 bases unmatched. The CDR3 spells CASSLVGGPAGEQYF. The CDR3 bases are TGTGCCAGCAGCTTGGTGGGAGGGCCCGCAGGCGAGCAGTACTTC.

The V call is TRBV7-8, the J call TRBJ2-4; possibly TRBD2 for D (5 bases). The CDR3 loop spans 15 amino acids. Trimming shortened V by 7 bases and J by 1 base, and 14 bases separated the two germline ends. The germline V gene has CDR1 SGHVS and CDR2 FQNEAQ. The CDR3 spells CASTTDGLAKNIQYF. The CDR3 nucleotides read TGTGCCAGCACCACGGACGGACTTGCCAAAAACATTCAGTACTTC.

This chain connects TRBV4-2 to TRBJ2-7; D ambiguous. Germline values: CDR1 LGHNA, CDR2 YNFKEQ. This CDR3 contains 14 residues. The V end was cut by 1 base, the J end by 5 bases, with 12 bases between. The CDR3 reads CASSQGGLAHEQYF. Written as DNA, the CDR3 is TGTGCCAGCAGCCAAGGTGGCTTAGCACACGAGCAGTACTTC.

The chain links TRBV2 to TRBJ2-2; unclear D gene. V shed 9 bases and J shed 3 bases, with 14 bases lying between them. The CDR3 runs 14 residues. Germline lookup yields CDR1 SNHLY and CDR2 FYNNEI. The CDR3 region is CASRPEMDTGELFF. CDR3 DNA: TGTGCCAGTAGGCCGGAGATGGACACCGGGGAGCTGTTTTTT.

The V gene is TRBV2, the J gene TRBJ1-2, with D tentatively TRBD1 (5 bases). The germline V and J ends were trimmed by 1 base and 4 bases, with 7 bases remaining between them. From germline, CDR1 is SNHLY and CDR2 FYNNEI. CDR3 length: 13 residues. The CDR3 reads CASSEGQSYGYTF. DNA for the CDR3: TGTGCCAGCAGTGAAGGACAGTCCTATGGCTACACCTTC.

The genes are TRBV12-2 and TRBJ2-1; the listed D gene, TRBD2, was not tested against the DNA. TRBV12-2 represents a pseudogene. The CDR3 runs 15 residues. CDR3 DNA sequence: TGTGCAAGTCGCTTAGTTACTAGGGCCTACACTGAGCAGTTCTTC. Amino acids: CASRLVTRAYTEQFF.

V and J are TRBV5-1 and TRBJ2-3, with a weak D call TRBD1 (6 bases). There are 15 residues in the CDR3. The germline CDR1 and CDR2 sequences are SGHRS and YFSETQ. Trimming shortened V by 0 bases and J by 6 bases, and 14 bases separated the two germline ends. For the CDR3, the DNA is TGCGCCAGCAGCTTGGAGCCAAGGGGGTCCGATACGCAGTATTTT. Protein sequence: CASSLEPRGSDTQYF.

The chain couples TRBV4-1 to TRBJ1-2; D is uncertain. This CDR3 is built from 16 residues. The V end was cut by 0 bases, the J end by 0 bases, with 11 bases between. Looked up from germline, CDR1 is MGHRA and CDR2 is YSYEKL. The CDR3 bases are TGCGCCAGCAGCCAAGATCTAGGTATAGCTAACTATGGCTACACCTTC. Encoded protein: CASSQDLGIANYGYTF.

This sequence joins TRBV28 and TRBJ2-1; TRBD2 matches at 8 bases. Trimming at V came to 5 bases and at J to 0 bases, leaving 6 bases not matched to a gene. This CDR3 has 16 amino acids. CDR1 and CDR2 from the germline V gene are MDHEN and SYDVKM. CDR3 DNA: TGTGCCAGCAGTCCCGATAGCGGGGTCTCCTACAATGAGCAGTTCTTC. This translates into CASSPDSGVSYNEQFF.

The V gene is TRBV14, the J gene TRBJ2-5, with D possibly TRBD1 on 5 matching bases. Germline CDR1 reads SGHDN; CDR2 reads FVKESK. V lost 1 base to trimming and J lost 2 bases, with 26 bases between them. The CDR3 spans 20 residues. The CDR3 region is CASSQGQTDVSTPPQETQYF. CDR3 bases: TGTGCCAGCAGCCAAGGCCAGACAGACGTAAGCACTCCACCACAAGAGACCCAGTACTTC.

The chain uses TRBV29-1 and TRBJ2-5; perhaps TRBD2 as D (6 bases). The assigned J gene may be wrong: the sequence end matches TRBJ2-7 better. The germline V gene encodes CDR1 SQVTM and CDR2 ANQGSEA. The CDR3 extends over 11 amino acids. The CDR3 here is CSVAEGYEQYF. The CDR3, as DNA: TGCAGCGTTGCGGAGGGTTACGAGCAGTACTTC.

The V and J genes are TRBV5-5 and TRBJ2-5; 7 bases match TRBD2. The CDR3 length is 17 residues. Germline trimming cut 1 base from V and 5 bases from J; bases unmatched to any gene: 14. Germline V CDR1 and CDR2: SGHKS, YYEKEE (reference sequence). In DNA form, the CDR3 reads TGTGCCAGCAGCTTGCTTCTAGCGGCCACGGGGCGGGAGACCCAGTACTTC. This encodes CASSLLLAATGRETQYF.

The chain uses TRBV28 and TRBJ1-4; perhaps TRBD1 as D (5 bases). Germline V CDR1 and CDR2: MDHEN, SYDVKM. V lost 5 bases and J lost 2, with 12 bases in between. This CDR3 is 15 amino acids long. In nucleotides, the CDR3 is TGTGCCAGCAGTCGGGCGACAGCCACTAATGAAAAACTGTTTTTT. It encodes CASSRATATNEKLFF.

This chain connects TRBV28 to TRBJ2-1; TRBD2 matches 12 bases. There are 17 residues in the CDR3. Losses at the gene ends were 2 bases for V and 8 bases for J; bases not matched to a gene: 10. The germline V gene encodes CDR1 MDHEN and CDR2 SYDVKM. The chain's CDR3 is CASSLGSTSGRTDEQFF. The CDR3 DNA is TGTGCCAGCAGTTTAGGGTCAACTAGCGGGAGGACCGATGAGCAGTTCTTC.